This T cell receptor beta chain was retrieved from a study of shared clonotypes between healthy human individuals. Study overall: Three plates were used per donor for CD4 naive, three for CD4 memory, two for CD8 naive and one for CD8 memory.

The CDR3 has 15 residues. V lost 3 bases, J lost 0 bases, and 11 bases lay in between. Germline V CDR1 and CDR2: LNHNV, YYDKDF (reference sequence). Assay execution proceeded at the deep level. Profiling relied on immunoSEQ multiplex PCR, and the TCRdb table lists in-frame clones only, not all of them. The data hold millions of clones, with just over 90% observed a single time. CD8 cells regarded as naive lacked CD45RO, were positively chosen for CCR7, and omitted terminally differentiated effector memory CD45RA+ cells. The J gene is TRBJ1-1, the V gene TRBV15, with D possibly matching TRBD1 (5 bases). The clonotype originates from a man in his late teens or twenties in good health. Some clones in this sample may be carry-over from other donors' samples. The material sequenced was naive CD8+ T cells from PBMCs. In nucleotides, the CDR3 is TGTGCCACCAGCAGGCAGACGGGGCTGAACACTGAAGCTTTCTTT. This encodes CATSRQTGLNTEAFF. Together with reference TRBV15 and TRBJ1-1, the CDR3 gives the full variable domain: DAMVIQNPRYQVTQFGKPVTLSCSQTLNHNVMYWYQQKSSQAPKLLFHYYDKDFNNEADTPDNFQSRRPNTSFCFLDIRSPGLGDTAMYLCATSRQTGLNTEAFFGQGTRLTVV.